This TCR beta chain was profiled in a study of tumor-infiltrating lymphocytes in oesophageal squamous cell carcinoma. Via MiXCR, TCRdb re-called the PCR reads, giving one row per CDR3 protein. The sample yields just over 20,000 distinct CDR3 sequences, 35% to 45% seen once. The specimen was esophageal tumor tissue. The TCR comes from a male donor with esophageal squamous cell carcinoma.

This chain's CDR3 is CASSRSGTSGSGTQYF. As DNA, the CDR3 is TGTGCCAGCAGCCGCTCCGGGACTAGTGGGAGTGGTACGCAGTATTTT. The gene calls are TRBV13 and TRBJ2-3, with 8 positions matching TRBD2. This CDR3 region has 16 residues. With V trimmed by 5 bases and J by 8 bases, 15 bases remained unmatched. Germline V lookup: CDR1 PRHDT, CDR2 FYEKMQ (reference sequence).